The 27 T cell receptor beta chains reported below all come from one sample, sequenced in a study of shared clonotypes between healthy human individuals. TCRdb keeps only in-frame clones here, not all; method: immunoSEQ multiplex PCR. This sample has 2 million to 2.5 million clones, with 85% to 95% found just once. The material sequenced was naive CD4+ T cells from PBMCs. Subset indicated: CD45RA+ positively selected. All receptors derive from a man aged 18 to 29 in good health. Some clones in this sample may be carry-over from other donors' samples.

The sample holds one count of this clone. The rearrangement joins TRBV7-2 to TRBJ1-1, with D tentatively TRBD1 (6 bases). This CDR3 comprises 15 residues. Per the germline V gene, CDR1 is SGHTA and CDR2 is FQGNSA. V was clipped by 5 bases and J by 4 bases, with 17 bases between them. CDR3 sequence: CASSDTRRGGTEAFF. The CDR3 DNA reads as TGTGCCAGCAGCGACACAAGGAGAGGGGGCACTGAAGCTTTCTTT.

This clone was observed a single time. The genes are TRBV28 and TRBJ1-1; weak D call: TRBD1 (6 bases). This CDR3 comprises 16 residues. Trimming took off 1 base at V and 3 bases at J, with 15 bases between the two ends. CDR1 and CDR2 (germline): MDHEN, SYDVKM. The CDR3 loop is CASSLYGLRGDTEAFF. CDR3 bases: TGTGCCAGCAGTTTATACGGACTAAGGGGGGACACTGAAGCTTTCTTT.

The rearrangement uses TRBV6-1 and TRBJ2-3, with 10 positions matching TRBD2. V lost 4 bases and J lost 4; bases outside the gene matches: 2. Per germline, CDR1 MNHNS and CDR2 SASEGT. The CDR3 has 14 amino acids. The CDR3, as DNA: TGTGCCAGCAGTGGTCTAGCGGGAGCAGATACGCAGTATTTT. Protein product: CASSGLAGADTQYF.

The chain's CDR3 is CASSPPGPGDNEQFF. The CDR3 DNA reads TGTGCCAGCAGCCCACCCGGGCCAGGGGACAATGAGCAGTTCTTC. The rearrangement links TRBV7-6 to TRBJ2-1; weak D call: TRBD1 (6 bases). The germline CDR1 and CDR2 sequences are SGHVS and FNYEAQ. V lost 5 bases and J 5 bases, leaving 16 bases between the germline ends. This CDR3 is 15 amino acids long.

A word on this clone: Other DNA sequences from this sample encode an identical CDR3 as well. The CDR3 nucleotides are TGTGCCAGCAGCGGAGGGGGTGCAACAGATACGCAGTATTTT. The encoded protein is CASSGGGATDTQYF. The chain couples TRBV28 to TRBJ2-3; D is tentatively TRBD1 or TRBD2 (6 bases each). Germline CDR1 and CDR2: MDHEN and SYDVKM. Trimming cost V 6 bases and J 3 bases, with 13 bases left between them. There are 14 residues in the CDR3.

The CDR3 sequence is CASSYRTPNTGELFF. The DNA for the CDR3 is TGTGCCAGCAGTTATCGGACCCCGAACACCGGGGAGCTGTTTTTT. V and J are TRBV6-5 and TRBJ2-2; no firm D call. Trimming removed 3 bases from V and 0 bases from J, with 8 bases in between. The germline V gene has CDR1 MNHEY and CDR2 SVGAGI. The CDR3 length is 15 residues.

This chain uses TRBV28 with TRBJ1-3, with D maybe TRBD1 (6 bases). CDR1 is MDHEN and CDR2 is SYDVKM in the germline V gene. The CDR3 extends over 15 amino acids. Trimming removed 5 bases from V and 5 bases from J, with 16 bases in between. CDR3 in amino acids: CASSQRRTVRNTIYF. The DNA for the CDR3 is TGTGCCAGCAGTCAAAGACGGACAGTGCGAAACACCATATATTTT.

About this clone: Other DNA sequences from this sample encode an identical CDR3 as well. The chain combines TRBV29-1 with TRBJ2-1, with D uncertain. Germline V lookup: CDR1 SQVTM, CDR2 ANQGSEA. This CDR3 contains 10 residues. V dropped 4 bases and J dropped 6 bases, with 4 bases sitting between them. CDR3 in amino acids: CSVGVNEQFF. The CDR3 DNA is TGCAGCGTTGGCGTCAATGAGCAGTTCTTC.

The chain uses TRBV11-2 and TRBJ2-6, with a tentative D call TRBD1 (5 bases). The germline V gene encodes CDR1 SGHAT and CDR2 FQNNGV. Trimming shortened V by 4 bases and J by 2 bases, and 12 bases separated the two germline ends. The CDR3 contains 16 residues. The CDR3 DNA is TGTGCCAGCAGCTCCCAGCAGGGTGCTGGGGCCAACGTCCTGACTTTC. It translates to CASSSQQGAGANVLTF.

The chain links TRBV4-1 to TRBJ2-7; unclear D gene. Germline loops: CDR1 MGHRA, CDR2 YSYEKL. The CDR3 is 14 amino acids. V was shortened by 1 base and J by 1 base, with 8 bases between the two germline ends. CDR3 DNA sequence: TGCGCCAGCAGCCAAGCGACACTTTCCTACGAGCAGTACTTC. Residues: CASSQATLSYEQYF.

This clone was seen once. V usage is TRBV19 and J usage is TRBJ1-4; TRBD1 might be the D (5 bases). CDR3 size: 17 residues. Deletions cut 8 bases from V and 1 base from J, with 20 bases between. CDR1 and CDR2 (germline): LNHDA, SQIVND (reference sequence). CDR3 loop: CASLPGKSLGTNEKLFF. CDR3 sequence (DNA): TGTGCCAGTCTGCCAGGGAAGAGTTTAGGAACTAATGAAAAACTGTTTTTT.

The chain recombines TRBV30 with TRBJ2-7; weak D call: TRBD1 (5 bases). Per germline, CDR1 GTSNPN and CDR2 SVGIG (reference sequence). The CDR3 sequence is 12 residues long. The CDR3, as DNA: TGTGCAGGGGTGGGAAGCTCCTACGAGCAGTACTTC. Translating it yields CAGVGSSYEQYF.

The chain uses TRBV7-8 and TRBJ2-3, with D unresolved. This CDR3 spans 16 amino acids. The germline gives CDR1 SGHVS, CDR2 FQNEAQ. Trimming took 5 bases from V and 0 from J, leaving 15 bases between them. The CDR3 sequence: CASSLKWLSSTDTQYF. The DNA of the CDR3 is TGTGCCAGCAGCCTTAAGTGGCTATCCAGCACAGATACGCAGTATTTT.

This chain joins TRBV14 and TRBJ2-7, with 7 positions matching TRBD2. Germline V gives CDR1 SGHDN, CDR2 FVKESK. CDR3 size: 15 residues. After removal of 3 bases from V and 2 bases from J, the junction contained 7 bases not matched to a gene. The CDR3 nucleotides are TGTGCCAGCAGCCAGGGGGGGACGGGAGCCTACGAGCAGTACTTC. It specifies CASSQGGTGAYEQYF.

As concerns this clone: Additional DNA sequences in this sample encode the identical CDR3. The chain uses TRBV5-1 and TRBJ2-1; TRBD2 matches at 7 bases. The CDR3 totals 15 residues. The germline gives CDR1 SGHRS, CDR2 YFSETQ. With V trimmed by 2 bases and J by 2 bases, 4 bases remained unmatched. This chain's CDR3 is CASSLGLAAYNEQFF. Here the CDR3 DNA reads TGCGCCAGCAGCTTAGGTCTAGCGGCCTACAATGAGCAGTTCTTC. Using reference TRBV5-1 and TRBJ2-1 for the parts outside the CDR3, the full variable domain is KAGVTQTPRYLIKTRGQQVTLSCSPISGHRSVSWYQQTPGQGLQFLFEYFSETQRNKGNFPGRFSGRQFSNSRSEMNVSTLELGDSALYLCASSLGLAAYNEQFFGPGTRLTVL.

The V and J genes are TRBV5-1 and TRBJ1-1, with D possibly matching TRBD1 (5 bases). Trimming cost V 3 bases and J 4 bases, with 13 bases left between them. CDR3 size: 14 residues. In germline, CDR1 is SGHRS, CDR2 YFSETQ. CDR3 protein: CASSYTGWGTEAFF. Here the CDR3 DNA reads TGCGCCAGCAGCTACACAGGTTGGGGCACTGAAGCTTTCTTT.

This chain connects TRBV18 to TRBJ2-7, with D perhaps assigned TRBD1 or TRBD2 (5 bases each). V lost 3 bases to trimming and J lost 4 bases, with 16 bases between them. Germline V CDR1 and CDR2: KGHSH, LQKENI. The CDR3 is 15 residues long. The CDR3 here is CASSPPRDGAYEQYF. CDR3 DNA: TGTGCCAGCTCACCCCCCCGGGACGGGGCTTACGAGCAGTACTTC.

The sample holds one count of this clone. The V gene is TRBV7-2, the J gene TRBJ2-1; 11 bases are a match to TRBD2. The CDR3 extends over 17 amino acids. CDR1 and CDR2 (germline): SGHTA, FQGNSA. With 3 bases clipped from V and 8 bases from J, the junction kept 12 bases outside the gene matches. CDR3 bases: TGTGCCAGCAGCTTCACACTTAGCGGGAGGGCCAGAGATGAGCAGTTCTTC. Protein product: CASSFTLSGRARDEQFF.

The chain uses TRBV28 and TRBJ1-1; D might be TRBD1 (6 bases). Looked up from germline, CDR1 is MDHEN and CDR2 is SYDVKM. The CDR3 covers 17 residues. V was pared by 1 base and J by 0 bases, with 15 bases between. CDR3 protein: CASSLLVGRGMNTEAFF. The CDR3 DNA reads TGTGCCAGCAGTTTATTGGTGGGAAGGGGGATGAACACTGAAGCTTTCTTT.

This rearrangement joins TRBV6-1 to TRBJ2-7; TRBD1 might be the D (5 bases). With 3 bases removed from V and 6 bases from J, the gap between germline ends came to 15 bases. Germline CDR1 MNHNS, CDR2 SASEGT. The CDR3 extends over 14 amino acids. CDR3 protein: CASSDELGRGEQYF. For the CDR3, the DNA is TGTGCCAGCAGTGATGAACTGGGTAGGGGCGAGCAGTACTTC.

This clone appeared once. The V gene is TRBV5-1, the J gene TRBJ2-2; TRBD2 aligns across 10 bases. With 7 bases clipped from V and 6 bases from J, the junction kept 3 bases outside the gene matches. Per the germline V gene, CDR1 is SGHRS and CDR2 is YFSETQ. The CDR3 consists of 13 residues. CDR3 residues: CASGLAGAGELFF. Here the CDR3 DNA reads TGCGCCAGCGGGCTAGCGGGAGCCGGGGAGCTGTTTTTT. Variable domain in full (rest from reference TRBV5-1 and TRBJ2-2): KAGVTQTPRYLIKTRGQQVTLSCSPISGHRSVSWYQQTPGQGLQFLFEYFSETQRNKGNFPGRFSGRQFSNSRSEMNVSTLELGDSALYLCASGLAGAGELFFGEGSRLTVL.

The chain has TRBV7-3 and TRBJ1-1, with no clear D. The germline gives CDR1 SGHTA, CDR2 FQGTGA. V was trimmed by 2 bases and J by 0 bases, leaving 7 bases between them. This CDR3 spans 14 amino acids. CDR3 loop: CASSLFGVNTEAFF. Written as DNA, the CDR3 is TGTGCCAGCAGCTTATTCGGGGTGAACACTGAAGCTTTCTTT.

J is TRBJ1-5 and V is TRBV29-1; 10 bases match TRBD1. Trimming at V came to 6 bases and at J to 4 bases, leaving 6 bases not matched to a gene. This CDR3 region has 14 residues. Per germline, CDR1 SQVTM and CDR2 ANQGSEA. Here the CDR3 DNA reads TGCAGCGTGGTTGACAGGGGGCATAATCAGCCCCAGCATTTT. This encodes CSVVDRGHNQPQHF.

This chain uses TRBV5-1 with TRBJ1-1, with a tentative D call TRBD1 (6 bases). The CDR3 extends over 15 amino acids. Trimming stripped 4 bases from V and 5 bases from J, with 18 bases between. Germline V lookup: CDR1 SGHRS, CDR2 YFSETQ. The chain's CDR3 is CASSPGGPVDTEAFF. The CDR3 DNA follows: TGCGCCAGCAGCCCCGGGGGCCCCGTGGATACTGAAGCTTTCTTT. Full variable domain (missing parts from reference TRBV5-1 and TRBJ1-1): KAGVTQTPRYLIKTRGQQVTLSCSPISGHRSVSWYQQTPGQGLQFLFEYFSETQRNKGNFPGRFSGRQFSNSRSEMNVSTLELGDSALYLCASSPGGPVDTEAFFGQGTRLTVV.

The chain combines TRBV2 with TRBJ1-2; D is ambiguous. CDR1 is SNHLY and CDR2 is FYNNEI in the germline V gene. The length of the CDR3 is 15 residues. Trimming pared 4 bases from V and 5 bases from J, leaving 17 bases between. The CDR3 DNA reads as TGTGCCAGCAGTGTAAACCAGGCTGGTTGGTATGGCTACACCTTC. Translation gives CASSVNQAGWYGYTF.

Details on this clone: The same CDR3 is also encoded by other DNA sequences in this sample. The chain joins TRBV19 to TRBJ2-1; D assignment may be TRBD1 or TRBD2 (7 bases each). V was pared by 3 bases and J by 12 bases, with 12 bases between. The V gene's germline CDR1 is LNHDA and CDR2 SQIVND (reference sequence). The CDR3 extends over 12 amino acids. The CDR3 coding sequence is TGTGCCAGTAGTATCAGGGGGGGAGGGCAGTTCTTC. Amino acids: CASSIRGGGQFF.

The genes are TRBV13 and TRBJ2-1; no clear D gene. V was shortened by 5 bases and J by 7 bases, with 15 bases between the two germline ends. This CDR3 spans 14 amino acids. Germline V gene data show CDR1 as PRHDT and CDR2 as FYEKMQ (reference sequence). The CDR3 region is CASSLRPNLNEQFF. The CDR3 DNA sequence: TGTGCCAGCAGCCTCCGACCGAACCTTAATGAGCAGTTCTTC. Full variable domain (outside the CDR3, taken from reference TRBV13 and TRBJ2-1): AAGVIQSPRHLIKEKRETATLKCYPIPRHDTVYWYQQGPGQDPQFLISFYEKMQSDKGSIPDRFSAQQFSDYHSELNMSSLELGDSALYFCASSLRPNLNEQFFGPGTRLTVL.